The 17 T cell receptor beta chains below come from one sample, sequenced in a study of blood T cell repertoires in COVID-19. Libraries were prepared by immunoSEQ multiplex PCR; TCRdb keeps only in-frame clonotypes and omits some of them. Of 400,000 to 450,000 clones listed, about 90% are singletons. Sequencing was performed on peripheral blood. All receptors derive from a man aged 18 to 30 with COVID-19, enrolled during active disease.

The V and J genes are TRBV6-5 and TRBJ2-1, with 8 bases lining up with TRBD1. CDR1 is MNHEY, CDR2 SVGAGI, per germline. Trimming took 6 bases from V and 4 from J; bases not matched to a gene: 5. This CDR3 has 14 amino acids. In nucleotides, the CDR3 is TGTGCCAGCAGCAGGGGGCTCTGGTACAATGAGCAGTTCTTC. It is translated as CASSRGLWYNEQFF.

A single count supports this clone. The V and J genes are TRBV11-3 and TRBJ2-1, with unresolved D. Germline V gene sequence: CDR1 SGHNT, CDR2 YENEEA. The CDR3 is 15 residues long. Trimming shortened V by 5 bases and J by 0 bases, and 11 bases separated the two germline ends. The CDR3 nucleotides read TGTGCCAGCAGCCCAGAACCGGGCTCCTACAATGAGCAGTTCTTC. Translating gives CASSPEPGSYNEQFF.

The rearrangement joins TRBV27 to TRBJ2-2; D unclear. The V end was cut by 3 bases, the J end by 6 bases, with 5 bases between. Germline CDR1 is MNHEY and CDR2 is SMNVEV (reference sequence). The CDR3 covers 12 residues. The CDR3 nucleotides are TGTGCCAGCAGTTTCCCGTCCGGGGAGCTGTTTTTT. Translating it yields CASSFPSGELFF.

CDR3 coding DNA: TGTGCCTGGAGTAGCGGGGTTGGATCCTACGAGCAGTACTTC. This codes for CAWSSGVGSYEQYF. This chain uses TRBV30 with TRBJ2-7, with TRBD2 identical over 7 bases. The CDR3 is made up of 14 amino acids. Germline loops: CDR1 GTSNPN, CDR2 SVGIG (reference sequence). V trimming: 2 bases; J trimming: 1 base; junction bases outside the gene matches: 5. Using reference TRBV30 and TRBJ2-7 for the parts outside the CDR3, the full variable domain is SQTIHQWPATLVQPVGSPLSLECTVEGTSNPNLYWYRQAAGRGLQLLFYSVGIGQISSEVPQNLSASRPQDRQFILSSKKLLLSDSGFYLCAWSSGVGSYEQYFGPGTRLTVT.

This clone appeared once. The chain is built from TRBV5-4 and TRBJ2-7; 7 nucleotides line up with TRBD1. Trimming cost V 2 bases and J 6 bases; bases outside gene matches: 8. The CDR3 length is 14 residues. CDR1 and CDR2 (germline): SGHNT, YYREEE (reference sequence). The CDR3 nucleotides are TGTGCCAGCAGCTTACCGGGACAGCCCTCCGAGCAGTACTTC. The encoded protein is CASSLPGQPSEQYF.

For this clone: The same CDR3 also results from other DNA sequences found in this sample. V gene TRBV5-1 combines with J gene TRBJ1-6; TRBD1 matches 7 bases. This CDR3 contains 14 residues. The V segment lost 4 bases and the J segment 6 bases; nucleotides outside the gene matches: 4. Per the germline V gene, CDR1 is SGHRS and CDR2 is YFSETQ. CDR3 bases: TGCGCCAGCAGCCAGGGGACAGCTAATTCACCCCTCCACTTT. Residues: CASSQGTANSPLHF. The variable domain in full, with the rest retrieved from reference TRBV5-1 and TRBJ1-6, is KAGVTQTPRYLIKTRGQQVTLSCSPISGHRSVSWYQQTPGQGLQFLFEYFSETQRNKGNFPGRFSGRQFSNSRSEMNVSTLELGDSALYLCASSQGTANSPLHFGNGTRLTVT.

This clone was found once. The rearrangement uses TRBV6-6 and TRBJ1-2, with D uncertain. Trimming took 2 bases from V and 8 from J, leaving 15 bases between them. CDR1 MNHNY and CDR2 SVGAGI come from the germline V gene (reference sequence). The CDR3 covers 14 residues. The DNA for the CDR3 is TGTGCCAGCAGTTACGACACCCCTGGTTTGGGCTACACCTTC. As protein: CASSYDTPGLGYTF.

V usage is TRBV29-1 and J usage is TRBJ1-4; maybe TRBD1 (6 bases). CDR3 length: 13 residues. V gave up 6 bases and J gave up 7 bases, with 15 bases separating them. CDR1 and CDR2 (germline): SQVTM, ANQGSEA. For the CDR3, the DNA is TGCAGCGTGCAGGGGAGGGCGAGTGAAAAACTGTTTTTT. Translation gives CSVQGRASEKLFF. Together with reference TRBV29-1 and TRBJ1-4, the CDR3 gives the full variable domain: SAVISQKPSRDICQRGTSLTIQCQVDSQVTMMFWYRQQPGQSLTLIATANQGSEATYESGFVIDKFPISRPNLTFSTLTVSNMSPEDSSIYLCSVQGRASEKLFFGSGTQLSVL.

The chain recombines TRBV14 with TRBJ2-7; D call uncertain. The CDR3 length is 12 residues. Trimming took off 4 bases at V and 0 bases at J, with 4 bases between the two ends. CDR1 and CDR2 (germline): SGHDN, FVKESK. CDR3 DNA: TGTGCCAGCAGCCTTAGCTCCTACGAGCAGTACTTC. It translates to CASSLSSYEQYF.

The chain couples TRBV25-1 to TRBJ1-1, with no clear D. CDR3 size: 14 residues. The germline V gene has CDR1 MGHDK and CDR2 SYGVNS. V was pared by 0 bases and J by 3 bases, with 8 bases between. The CDR3 nucleotides read TGTGCCAGCAGTGAATACCGAGGGTACACTGAAGCTTTCTTT. Amino acid sequence: CASSEYRGYTEAFF.

This chain connects TRBV5-4 to TRBJ1-4; D may be TRBD1 (5 bases). Germline-derived CDR1 and CDR2 are SGHNT and YYREEE (reference sequence). Trimming stripped 2 bases from V and 8 bases from J, with 13 bases between. The CDR3 is 14 residues long. This CDR3 reads CASSFGQGDEKLFF. CDR3 coding DNA: TGTGCCAGCAGCTTCGGCCAGGGTGACGAAAAACTGTTTTTT.

The chain joins TRBV12-3 or TRBV12-4 to TRBJ1-1; D gene unclear. The CDR3 is 13 amino acids. Trimming pared 6 bases from V and 11 bases from J, leaving 19 bases between. The CDR3 DNA sequence: TGTGCCAGCAGACGCGCGACCACCGGAGGGGCTTTCTTT. It encodes CASRRATTGGAFF.

The rearrangement uses TRBV7-8 and TRBJ1-2; D is unresolved. Germline lookup yields CDR1 SGHVS and CDR2 FQNEAQ. The CDR3 consists of 14 residues. The V gene lost 2 bases and the J gene lost 10 bases, with 17 bases spanning the gap. The CDR3 here is CASSLRPDSSAYTF. CDR3 sequence (DNA): TGTGCCAGCAGCTTAAGGCCGGACTCTTCGGCCTACACCTTC. The variable domain in full, completed from reference TRBV7-8 and TRBJ1-2, reads GAGVSQSPRYKVAKRGQDVALRCDPISGHVSLFWYQQALGQGPEFLTYFQNEAQLDKSGLPSDRFFAERPEGSVSTLKIQRTQQEDSAVYLCASSLRPDSSAYTFGSGTRLTVV.

This chain uses TRBV27 with TRBJ1-1, with D perhaps TRBD1 (5 bases). Trimming stripped 5 bases from V and 1 base from J, with 14 bases between. Germline CDR1 and CDR2: MNHEY and SMNVEV (reference sequence). The CDR3 length is 15 residues. The CDR3 protein is CASSSREAGNTEAFF. The CDR3 DNA follows: TGTGCCAGCAGTAGCAGGGAGGCGGGGAACACTGAAGCTTTCTTT.

This sequence joins TRBV18 and TRBJ2-1, with 7 bases lining up with TRBD1. The length of the CDR3 is 14 residues. Germline lookup yields CDR1 KGHSH and CDR2 LQKENI. The ends lost 5 bases at V and 6 bases at J; junction bases unmatched: 7. The CDR3 coding sequence is TGTGCCAGCTCAGATCAGGGGGTCGGCAATGAGCAGTTCTTC. Protein sequence: CASSDQGVGNEQFF.

Turning to this clone: Within the sample, other DNA sequences also encode this same CDR3. The chain joins TRBV12-3 or TRBV12-4 to TRBJ2-1; D is uncertain. With 5 bases removed from V and 6 bases from J, the gap between germline ends came to 5 bases. The CDR3 sequence is 11 residues long. The CDR3 loop is CASSGLNEQFF. CDR3 nucleotide sequence: TGTGCCAGCAGTGGGCTCAATGAGCAGTTCTTC.

The chain recombines TRBV7-9 with TRBJ1-2; D is ambiguous. V dropped 3 bases and J dropped 4 bases, with 9 bases sitting between them. The germline gives CDR1 SEHNR, CDR2 FQNEAQ (reference sequence). This CDR3 has 13 amino acids. CDR3 DNA: TGTGCCAGCAGCTTCGGTCGGGGCTATGGCTACACCTTC. Translating gives CASSFGRGYGYTF. Supplemented by reference TRBV7-9 and TRBJ1-2, the full variable domain reads DTGVSQNPRHKITKRGQNVTFRCDPISEHNRLYWYRQTLGQGPEFLTYFQNEAQLEKSRLLSDRFSAERPKGSFSTLEIQRTEQGDSAMYLCASSFGRGYGYTFGSGTRLTVV.